The next 7 T cell receptor beta chains were all read from a single sample in a study of shared clonotypes between healthy human individuals. Sequencing used immunoSEQ multiplex PCR; TCRdb keeps in-frame clones, though not all of them. The sample holds fewer than 350,000 clones; about nine tenths are singletons and the top ten take roughly 16%. The sequencing sample was made of memory CD8+ T cells sorted from blood. Subset reported: CD45RO+ cells pooled with CCR7-negative TemRA cells. Every receptor here comes from a man younger than 35 in good health.

This clone was seen a few times. The chain combines TRBV29-1 with TRBJ2-3; TRBD2 matches at 9 bases. The germline gives CDR1 SQVTM, CDR2 ANQGSEA. The CDR3 is 16 amino acids. The V segment lost 4 bases and the J segment 4 bases; nucleotides outside the gene matches: 12. CDR3 DNA sequence: TGCAGCGTTGGAGCCGCGGCGGGAGGGCCGGCAGATACGCAGTATTTT. This encodes CSVGAAAGGPADTQYF.

With regard to this clone: Additional DNA sequences in this sample encode the identical CDR3. This sequence joins TRBV19 and TRBJ2-1, with TRBD2 matching 10 bases. CDR3 size: 15 residues. With 6 bases clipped from V and 4 bases from J, the junction kept 6 bases outside the gene matches. CDR1 and CDR2 from the germline V gene are LNHDA and SQIVND (reference sequence). The CDR3 DNA reads as TGTGCCAGTAGCCTCGGACTAGCGGTTTACAATGAGCAGTTCTTC. Amino acid sequence: CASSLGLAVYNEQFF.

This clone was detected many times. The sample contains more than one DNA sequence encoding this CDR3. The genes are TRBV6-5 and TRBJ2-1; D is possibly TRBD1 (5 bases). V shed 1 base and J shed 5 bases, with 6 bases lying between them. CDR3 length: 13 residues. Germline lookup yields CDR1 MNHEY and CDR2 SVGAGI. Here the CDR3 DNA reads TGTGCCAGCAGTTACTTAGGGGACAATGAGCAGTTCTTC. It specifies CASSYLGDNEQFF.

This clone was seen a handful of times. The chain's CDR3 is CASSEWDTDTQYF. CDR3 bases: TGTGCCAGCAGTGAATGGGACACAGATACGCAGTATTTT. This chain uses TRBV25-1 with TRBJ2-3; D call uncertain. Trimming pared 1 base from V and 2 bases from J, leaving 4 bases between. This CDR3 spans 13 amino acids. Germline V gives CDR1 MGHDK, CDR2 SYGVNS.

The chain joins TRBV11-3 to TRBJ1-1; no clear D. The germline gives CDR1 SGHNT, CDR2 YENEEA. V gave up 3 bases and J gave up 1 base, with 9 bases separating them. The CDR3 extends over 14 amino acids. DNA for the CDR3: TGTGCCAGCAGCTTGAGAGGTCCGAACACTGAAGCTTTCTTT. Its protein product is CASSLRGPNTEAFF.

This chain connects TRBV7-8 to TRBJ2-3; D tentatively fits TRBD1 or TRBD2 (5 bases each). The CDR3 covers 16 residues. V lost 5 bases and J lost 4, with 19 bases in between. Per germline, CDR1 SGHVS and CDR2 FQNEAQ. Here the CDR3 reads CASSTRLAGIADTQYF. For the CDR3, the DNA is TGTGCCAGCAGCACCCGCCTAGCAGGGATAGCAGATACGCAGTATTTT.

This chain uses TRBV4-3 with TRBJ2-3; 9 nucleotides match TRBD2. V shed 1 base and J 4 bases; nucleotides not matched to a gene: 6. Germline values: CDR1 LGHNA, CDR2 YSLEER. The CDR3 consists of 16 residues. The CDR3 sequence is CASSQVASGEADTQYF. The DNA for the CDR3 is TGCGCCAGCAGCCAAGTTGCTAGCGGGGAGGCAGATACGCAGTATTTT.